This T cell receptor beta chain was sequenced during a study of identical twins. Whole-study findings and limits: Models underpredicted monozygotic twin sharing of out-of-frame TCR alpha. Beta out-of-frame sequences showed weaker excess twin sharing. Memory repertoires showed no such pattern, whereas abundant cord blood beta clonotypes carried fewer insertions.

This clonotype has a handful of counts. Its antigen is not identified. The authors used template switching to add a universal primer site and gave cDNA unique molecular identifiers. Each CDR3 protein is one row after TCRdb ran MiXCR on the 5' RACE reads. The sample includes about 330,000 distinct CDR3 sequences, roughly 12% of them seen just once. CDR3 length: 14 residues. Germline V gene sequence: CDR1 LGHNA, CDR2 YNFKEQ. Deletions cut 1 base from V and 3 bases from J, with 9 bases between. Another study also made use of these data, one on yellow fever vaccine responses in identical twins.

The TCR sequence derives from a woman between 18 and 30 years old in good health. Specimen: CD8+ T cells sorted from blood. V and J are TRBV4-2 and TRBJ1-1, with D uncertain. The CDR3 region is CASSQVGGYTEAFF. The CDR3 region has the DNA TGTGCCAGCAGCCAAGTCGGAGGGTACACTGAAGCTTTCTTT.